This TCR beta chain was retrieved from a study of T cell responses to AZD1222 COVID-19 vaccine. Study-wide results and caveats: Spike-specific TCR depth and breadth grew after two AZD1222 doses. Close to half of all spike-specific TCRs reportedly target regions of the variants that are unmutated. Donors were chiefly white British, with a greater number of females, and clonal diversity was perhaps underestimated.

Profiled with immunoSEQ multiplex PCR; TCRdb holds only in-frame clones, not every one. The repertoire holds approximately 150,000 clones, with around 90% as singletons. V trimming: 5 bases; J trimming: 4 bases; junction bases outside the gene matches: 6. Looked up from germline, CDR1 is SGHTA and CDR2 is FQGNSA. The CDR3 spans 15 residues. With regard to this clone: The antigen is not known.

This rearrangement joins TRBV7-2 to TRBJ2-7, with TRBD2 matching 12 bases. This receptor was obtained from an adult in good health. The starting material was peripheral blood, obtained on day 0 of AZD1222 vaccination. CDR3 region: CASSPSGRALYEQYF. CDR3 sequence (DNA): TGTGCCAGCAGCCCTAGCGGGAGGGCCCTATACGAGCAGTACTTC.